These T cell receptor beta chains were read from a single sample in a study of OX40 agonist ivuxolimab in advanced cancers. Only in-frame clones appear in the TCRdb table, and some are missing; sequencing was by immunoSEQ multiplex PCR. Of 45,000 to 70,000 clones detected, almost 90% appear once; the ten largest clones hold approximately 7%. Sample: CD4+ or CD8+ T cells sorted from blood, taken in a trial of the OX40 agonist ivuxolimab. Source of these receptors: an adult with an advanced solid tumor such as melanoma, head and neck, liver or kidney cancer. The CDR3 runs from the conserved cysteine through the conserved F or W. D genes are given only for firm matches. Clone size is not always given. Where it is, it says once, few, many or a class for expanded clones.

J	V	D	length	size	CDR3	DNA
TRBJ1-3	TRBV19	NA	14	NA	CASIPGLSGNTIYF	TGTGCCAGTATTCCGGGCCTCTCTGGAAACACCATATATTTT
TRBJ2-2	TRBV28	TRBD1	16	NA	CASNPGQGVYTGELFF	TGTGCCAGCAATCCGGGACAGGGTGTGTACACCGGGGAGCTGTTTTTT
TRBJ1-2	TRBV5-6	NA	14	NA	CASSVGRVTYGYTF	TGTGCCAGCAGCGTGGGGCGAGTCACCTATGGCTACACCTTC
TRBJ2-6	TRBV19	NA	12	once	CASTPGANVLTF	TGTGCCAGTACGCCCGGGGCCAACGTCCTGACTTTC
TRBJ2-1	TRBV7-2	NA	15	NA	CASSLYSVGGNEQFF	TGTGCCAGCAGCTTATACAGCGTGGGTGGGAATGAGCAGTTCTTC
TRBJ2-6	TRBV7-8	NA	12	NA	CASSLVSNVLTF	TGTGCCAGCAGCTTAGTTTCCAACGTCCTGACTTTC
TRBJ2-5	TRBV4-1	TRBD2	15	NA	CASSRVLAGAETQYF	TGCGCCAGCAGCAGGGTGCTAGCGGGTGCAGAGACCCAGTACTTC
TRBJ2-2	TRBV9	TRBD2	16	once	CASSMGLARLTGELFF	TGTGCCAGCAGCATGGGACTAGCGAGACTAACCGGGGAGCTGTTTTTT
TRBJ2-7	TRBV9	NA	13	NA	CASSVLREHEQYF	TGTGCCAGCAGCGTCTTGCGGGAACACGAGCAGTACTTC
TRBJ2-1	TRBV5-1	TRBD2	14	NA	CASSKSGSYNEQFF	TGCGCCAGCAGCAAAAGCGGGAGCTACAATGAGCAGTTCTTC
TRBJ2-7	TRBV28	TRBD1	14	NA	CASISDRVRNEQYF	TGTGCCAGCATTAGCGACAGGGTGAGGAACGAGCAGTACTTC
TRBJ2-3	TRBV5-4	TRBD2	15	NA	CASTSGTSFEDTQYF	TGTGCCAGCACCTCCGGGACTAGCTTCGAAGATACGCAGTATTTT
TRBJ2-1	TRBV5-1	TRBD2	16	NA	CASSRDLAGAYNEQFF	TGCGCCAGCAGCCGCGATCTAGCGGGGGCCTACAATGAGCAGTTCTTC
TRBJ1-3	TRBV28	NA	15	NA	CASSLGLRSGNTIYF	TGTGCCAGCAGTTTAGGCCTGCGCTCTGGAAACACCATATATTTT
TRBJ1-2	TRBV10-3	NA	14	NA	CAIWTPGVEYGYTF	TGTGCCATCTGGACCCCCGGGGTTGAATATGGCTACACCTTC
TRBJ2-5	TRBV19	TRBD1	13	NA	CASSRGTVETQYF	TGTGCCAGTAGCCGTGGGACAGTTGAGACCCAGTACTTC
TRBJ2-7	TRBV7-2	TRBD1	14	NA	CASSSTGTGYEQYF	TGTGCCAGCAGCTCCACCGGGACAGGCTACGAGCAGTACTTC
TRBJ2-7	TRBV10-2	TRBD1	14	NA	CASRAGQGSYEQYF	TGCGCCAGCAGAGCGGGACAGGGCTCCTACGAGCAGTACTTC
TRBJ2-1	TRBV5-1	TRBD2	16	NA	CASTPEGTSGRNEQFF	TGCGCCAGCACGCCGGAGGGGACTAGCGGGAGGAATGAGCAGTTCTTC
TRBJ1-5	TRBV2	NA	14	NA	CASSELGLNQPQHF	TGTGCCAGCAGTGAATTAGGGTTGAATCAGCCCCAGCATTTT
TRBJ2-7	TRBV6-9	NA	13	NA	CASSDALSYEQYF	TGTGCCAGCAGTGATGCCCTCTCCTACGAGCAGTACTTC
TRBJ2-1	TRBV9	NA	11	NA	CASSVGGEQFF	TGTGCCAGCAGCGTAGGGGGTGAGCAGTTCTTC
TRBJ1-4	TRBV7-3	TRBD1	15	NA	CASSPTGGWGEKLFF	TGTGCCAGCAGCCCGACAGGGGGCTGGGGTGAAAAACTGTTTTTT
TRBJ2-5	TRBV18	TRBD1	15	NA	CASSPEETGSETQYF	TGTGCCAGCTCACCAGAGGAGACAGGGTCAGAGACCCAGTACTTC
TRBJ1-4	TRBV6-5	NA	15	NA	CASSYSPLKGEKLFF	TGTGCCAGCAGTTACTCGCCGTTAAAAGGTGAAAAACTGTTTTTT
TRBJ1-1	TRBV19	NA	12	NA	CASSAVRTEAFF	TGTGCCAGTAGTGCCGTTCGCACTGAAGCTTTCTTT
TRBJ2-7	TRBV28	TRBD1	15	NA	CASRVTGGLSYEQYF	TGTGCCAGCAGGGTCACAGGGGGCCTCTCCTACGAGCAGTACTTC
TRBJ2-5	TRBV11-2	NA	17	NA	CASSLAAWTGTQETQYF	TGTGCCAGCAGCTTAGCCGCATGGACTGGGACCCAAGAGACCCAGTACTTC
TRBJ2-7	TRBV18	TRBD2	16	once	CASSQRTSGKIYEQYF	TGTGCCAGCTCCCAACGGACTAGCGGGAAAATCTACGAGCAGTACTTC
TRBJ1-1	TRBV2	TRBD1	13	NA	CASRDPDRDEAFF	TGTGCCAGCAGGGACCCCGACAGGGACGAAGCTTTCTTT
TRBJ2-3	TRBV19	NA	11	NA	CASSTTDTQYF	TGTGCCAGTAGTACCACAGATACGCAGTATTTT
TRBJ2-5	TRBV10-3	NA	12	NA	CAINQGGETQYF	TGTGCCATAAATCAGGGTGGCGAGACCCAGTACTTC
TRBJ2-7	TRBV9	NA	14	once	CASSLSHGSGEQYF	TGTGCCAGCAGCCTTTCGCATGGGTCTGGCGAGCAGTACTTC
TRBJ2-3	TRBV29-1	NA	11	NA	CSVRSTDTQYF	TGCAGCGTTCGAAGCACAGATACGCAGTATTTT
TRBJ2-4	TRBV5-8	NA	14	NA	CASSAGGQSVVQYF	TGTGCCAGCAGCGCCGGTGGGCAGTCAGTCGTTCAGTACTTC
TRBJ2-1	TRBV7-9	NA	16	NA	CASRQGGGVTYNEQFF	TGTGCCAGCCGTCAGGGGGGCGGGGTAACCTACAATGAGCAGTTCTTC
TRBJ1-5	TRBV2	TRBD1	15	NA	CASSPGGSSNQPQHF	TGTGCCAGCAGTCCAGGGGGCAGTAGCAATCAGCCCCAGCATTTT
TRBJ2-5	TRBV6-1	NA	15	NA	CASMGQGRAWETQYF	TGTGCCAGCATGGGCCAGGGAAGAGCATGGGAGACCCAGTACTTC
TRBJ2-7	TRBV6-5	TRBD1	15	NA	CASSYSGTGNYEQYF	TGTGCCAGCAGTTACTCGGGGACAGGGAACTACGAGCAGTACTTC
TRBJ2-5	TRBV7-6	NA	14	NA	CASSLARVGETQYF	TGTGCCAGCAGCTTAGCCCGGGTAGGGGAGACCCAGTACTTC
TRBJ1-2	TRBV28	NA	15	NA	CASSLLGGTANGYTF	TGTGCCAGCAGTTTATTAGGGGGGACTGCTAATGGCTACACCTTC
TRBJ2-3	TRBV9	NA	15	NA	CASSVRASSTDTQYF	TGTGCCAGCAGCGTACGGGCCTCTAGCACAGATACGCAGTATTTT
TRBJ2-1	TRBV28	NA	14	NA	CASSLSGSYNEQFF	TGTGCCAGCAGTTTAAGTGGATCCTACAATGAGCAGTTCTTC
TRBJ2-7	TRBV28	TRBD1	17	few	CASSLLLGTGGSYEQYF	TGTGCCAGCAGTTTACTTTTAGGGACAGGGGGCTCCTACGAGCAGTACTTC
TRBJ2-1	TRBV21-1	NA	13	NA	CASSKVPGNEQFF	TGTGCCAGCAGCAAAGTGCCAGGGAATGAGCAGTTCTTC
TRBJ1-1	TRBV19	NA	15	NA	CASSAHSTGRIKAFF	TGTGCCAGTAGTGCTCACAGCACAGGGAGAATCAAAGCTTTCTTT
TRBJ2-2	TRBV5-6	TRBD1	17	NA	CASSPTGQGPHTGELFF	TGTGCCAGCAGCCCCACAGGACAGGGGCCGCACACCGGGGAGCTGTTTTTT
TRBJ2-2	TRBV28	NA	17	NA	CASTSLWIGGNTGELFF	TGTGCCAGCACCTCTCTGTGGATTGGGGGGAACACCGGGGAGCTGTTTTTT
TRBJ1-2	TRBV27	NA	14	few	CASSRATGIYGYTF	TGTGCCAGCAGTCGGGCAACGGGGATCTATGGCTACACCTTC
TRBJ2-2	TRBV6-5	TRBD2	15	once	CASSPGLAGLGELFF	TGTGCCAGCAGTCCGGGACTAGCGGGACTTGGGGAGCTGTTTTTT
TRBJ2-7	TRBV19	TRBD1	15	NA	CASSITGTGSYEQYF	TGTGCCAGTAGTATTACCGGGACAGGGAGTTACGAGCAGTACTTC
TRBJ2-2	TRBV7-3	NA	16	NA	CASSLSGNSVAGELFF	TGTGCCAGCAGCCTATCAGGGAACTCGGTCGCCGGGGAGCTGTTTTTT
TRBJ1-2	TRBV11-2	TRBD1	14	NA	CASSFSDRGLGYTF	TGTGCCAGCAGCTTTTCGGACAGGGGGCTTGGCTACACCTTC
TRBJ1-6	TRBV25-1	NA	14	NA	CASSAGARGSPLHF	TGTGCCAGCAGTGCAGGGGCCCGGGGTTCACCCCTCCACTTT
TRBJ2-1	TRBV20-1	NA	11	NA	CSAGNYNEQFF	TGCAGTGCAGGAAATTACAATGAGCAGTTCTTC
TRBJ1-5	TRBV19	NA	15	NA	CASSIDSAGGQPQHF	TGTGCCAGTAGTATTGATTCGGCCGGGGGTCAGCCCCAGCATTTT
TRBJ2-6	TRBV7-9	NA	15	NA	CASSLDGSGANVLTF	TGTGCCAGCAGCTTAGACGGGAGTGGGGCCAACGTCCTGACTTTC
TRBJ2-7	TRBV30	TRBD1	14	NA	CAWRTGVSSYEQYF	TGTGCCTGGAGGACAGGGGTCAGCTCCTACGAGCAGTACTTC
TRBJ2-1	TRBV6-6	TRBD2	14	NA	CASSRGLADNEQFF	TGTGCCAGCAGCCGGGGACTAGCGGACAATGAGCAGTTCTTC
TRBJ2-7	TRBV4-2	TRBD2	17	NA	CASSQDFGSGSSYEQYF	TGTGCCAGCAGCCAAGATTTTGGGAGCGGGAGCTCCTACGAGCAGTACTTC